Presented here are 18 T cell receptor beta chains from one specimen sequenced in a study of PD-L1 blockade in urothelial cancer. Noted time point: peripheral blood 6 weeks after treatment start. The method was immunoSEQ multiplex PCR; TCRdb's version includes in-frame clones alone and lacks a portion of them. The table includes about 41,000 clones, 80% to 90% detected once. The sequencing used PBMCs, collected around atezolizumab (anti-PD-L1) treatment. All receptors come from a man between 65 and 85 years old with urothelial cancer.

CDR3 in DNA: TGTGCCAGCAGTCGTCTAGCGGGAGGGCCCGAGCAGTTCTTC. Protein product: CASSRLAGGPEQFF. The V and J genes are TRBV6-1 and TRBJ2-1, with 12 bases that match TRBD2. The V segment lost 5 bases and the J segment 10 bases; nucleotides outside the gene matches: 6. CDR3 length equals 14 residues. Germline values: CDR1 MNHNS, CDR2 SASEGT.

The chain recombines TRBV11-2 with TRBJ2-7; the D gene is possibly TRBD1 (6 bases). Per germline, CDR1 SGHAT and CDR2 FQNNGV. V was trimmed by 5 bases and J by 1 base, leaving 12 bases between them. The CDR3 contains 14 residues. CDR3 residues: CASSLPTGSYEQYF. The CDR3 region has the DNA TGTGCCAGCAGCCTACCGACAGGATCCTACGAGCAGTACTTC.

This clone was observed a single time. This rearrangement joins TRBV2 to TRBJ1-1; weak D call: TRBD1 (6 bases). Germline V gene sequence: CDR1 SNHLY, CDR2 FYNNEI. The CDR3 runs to 13 residues. Trimming removed 8 bases at V and 4 bases at J, with 14 bases between. The CDR3 coding sequence is TGTGCCAGCGGGCCGACAGGTTTCACTGAAGCTTTCTTT. Amino acid sequence: CASGPTGFTEAFF.

This sequence joins TRBV6-4 and TRBJ2-1; 8 bases line up with TRBD1. The CDR3 totals 15 residues. CDR1 and CDR2 (germline): MRHNA, SNTAGT. The J segment lost 2 bases and the V segment lost 6 bases, leaving 6 bases of the junction unmatched. The CDR3 here is CASRSPDRAYNEQFF. Here the CDR3 DNA reads TGTGCCAGCAGGTCCCCGGACAGGGCCTACAATGAGCAGTTCTTC.

This rearrangement joins TRBV10-1 to TRBJ2-5, with TRBD1 as a possible D gene (7 bases). CDR1 is WNHNN and CDR2 is SYGVQD in the germline V gene (reference sequence). Trimming shortened V by 6 bases and J by 7 bases, and 15 bases separated the two germline ends. This CDR3 is built from 13 residues. CDR3 sequence reads: CASSDGQGGTQYF. Here the CDR3 DNA reads TGCGCCAGCAGCGATGGCCAGGGGGGGACCCAGTACTTC.

The chain joins TRBV7-6 to TRBJ2-7; tentatively, D is TRBD1 (6 bases). Germline V gene sequence: CDR1 SGHVS, CDR2 FNYEAQ. V was cut by 5 bases and J by 0 bases, with 8 bases left in between. CDR3 length: 13 residues. The CDR3: CASSDRSSYEQYF. As DNA, the CDR3 is TGTGCCAGCAGCGACAGGAGCTCCTACGAGCAGTACTTC.

V gene TRBV5-4 combines with J gene TRBJ2-7, with TRBD1 identical over 7 bases. Germline CDR1 reads SGHNT; CDR2 reads YYREEE (reference sequence). The CDR3 consists of 13 residues. The ends lost 10 bases at V and 3 bases at J; junction bases unmatched: 10. CDR3 nucleotide sequence: TGTGCCGGAGGACAGGACCGGGGCTACGAGCAGTACTTC. It encodes CAGGQDRGYEQYF.

The CDR3 region is CASSLQSTDTQYF. The CDR3 DNA reads as TGCGCCAGCAGCTTACAGAGTACAGATACGCAGTATTTT. The genes are TRBV5-1 and TRBJ2-3; D not certain. The CDR3 spans 13 residues. CDR1 is SGHRS and CDR2 is YFSETQ in the germline V gene. The V end was cut by 2 bases, the J end by 3 bases, with 7 bases between.

CDR3 amino acids: CASSRGTGDQETQYF. The CDR3 nucleotides are TGCGCCAGCAGCAGGGGGACAGGGGATCAAGAGACCCAGTACTTC. This chain links TRBV5-1 with TRBJ2-5; 10 positions match TRBD1. V was clipped by 4 bases and J by 2 bases; unmatched bases: 5. Germline loops: CDR1 SGHRS, CDR2 YFSETQ. This CDR3 spans 15 amino acids.

The V call is TRBV9, the J call TRBJ2-3, with 9 bases that match TRBD2. The CDR3 has 19 amino acids. Germline V gene lookup returns CDR1 SGDLS and CDR2 YYNGEE. V was pared by 0 bases and J by 0 bases, with 11 bases of the junction left unmatched. The CDR3 loop is CASSVALAGGHLSTDTQYF. The CDR3 DNA reads as TGTGCCAGCAGCGTAGCTCTGGCGGGAGGGCATCTAAGCACAGATACGCAGTATTTT. Based on the CDR3 plus reference TRBV9 and TRBJ2-3, the full variable domain is DSGVTQTPKHLITATGQRVTLRCSPRSGDLSVYWYQQSLDQGLQFLIQYYNGEERAKGNILERFSAQQFPDLHSELNLSSLELGDSALYFCASSVALAGGHLSTDTQYFGPGTRLTVL.

V is TRBV4-1 and J is TRBJ2-1; maybe TRBD2 (6 bases). Germline CDR1 and CDR2: MGHRA and YSYEKL. The CDR3 runs to 14 residues. Trimming took 0 bases from V and 5 from J, leaving 8 bases between them. CDR3 bases: TGCGCCAGCAGCCAAGAAAAGCGGGACAATGAGCAGTTCTTC. This codes for CASSQEKRDNEQFF.

The V call is TRBV5-5, the J call TRBJ1-2; 7 bases align to TRBD1. The germline V gene encodes CDR1 SGHKS and CDR2 YYEKEE (reference sequence). CDR3 length equals 14 residues. With V trimmed by 4 bases and J by 6 bases, 9 bases remained unmatched. This CDR3 is CASSVQGKLDGYTF. The CDR3 nucleotides are TGTGCCAGCAGCGTACAGGGGAAACTCGATGGCTACACCTTC.

The rearrangement uses TRBV2 and TRBJ1-3, with no clear D. The CDR3 sequence is 16 residues long. The germline CDR1 and CDR2 sequences are SNHLY and FYNNEI. Trimming removed 4 bases at V and 0 bases at J, with 13 bases between. CDR3 region: CASSVSQPSSGNTIYF. In DNA, the CDR3 is TGTGCCAGCAGTGTGTCACAGCCCAGCTCTGGAAACACCATATATTTT.

The V and J genes are TRBV7-2 and TRBJ2-7, with D possibly TRBD2 on 6 matching bases. CDR3 size: 15 residues. From germline, CDR1 is SGHTA and CDR2 FQGNSA. Between the trimmed V and J ends, which lost 0 bases and 6 bases, there was a span of 15 bases. CDR3 region: CASSLATGVLREQYF. In nucleotides, the CDR3 is TGTGCCAGCAGCTTAGCTACGGGGGTTTTACGCGAGCAGTACTTC.

The V and J genes are TRBV6-5 and TRBJ2-1, with 7 nucleotides matching TRBD1. The length of the CDR3 is 14 residues. Unmatched junction bases numbered 11, after V lost 6 bases and J lost 9 bases. In germline, CDR1 is MNHEY, CDR2 SVGAGI. The DNA of the CDR3 is TGTGCCAGCAGATCCCGAAGGACAGGCGGTGAGCAGTTCTTC. Its translation: CASRSRRTGGEQFF.

The rearrangement links TRBV7-2 to TRBJ1-1, with no clear D. Germline CDR1 is SGHTA and CDR2 is FQGNSA. The ends were cut back, 3 bases at V and 5 bases at J, with 10 bases in the middle. The CDR3 length is 13 residues. The CDR3 DNA is TGTGCCAGCAGCTTTAGCGGTCGGACTGAAGCTTTCTTT. Translated: CASSFSGRTEAFF.

The CDR3 is CASSLVQGAGELFF. CDR3 coding DNA: TGCGCCAGCAGCTTGGTGCAGGGGGCCGGGGAGCTGTTTTTT. The V and J genes are TRBV5-1 and TRBJ2-2, with 7 nucleotides matching TRBD1. CDR1 is SGHRS and CDR2 is YFSETQ in the germline V gene. The CDR3 is 14 amino acids. Germline trimming cut 0 bases from V and 6 bases from J; bases unmatched to any gene: 2.

The chain joins TRBV6-1 to TRBJ2-7, with TRBD1 matching over 8 bases. Germline V lookup: CDR1 MNHNS, CDR2 SASEGT. V lost 5 bases, J lost 3 bases, and 6 bases stayed unmatched. CDR3 size: 14 residues. Written as DNA, the CDR3 is TGTGCCAGCAGTCGGACAGGGTCGGGCTACGAGCAGTACTTC. It yields the protein CASSRTGSGYEQYF.